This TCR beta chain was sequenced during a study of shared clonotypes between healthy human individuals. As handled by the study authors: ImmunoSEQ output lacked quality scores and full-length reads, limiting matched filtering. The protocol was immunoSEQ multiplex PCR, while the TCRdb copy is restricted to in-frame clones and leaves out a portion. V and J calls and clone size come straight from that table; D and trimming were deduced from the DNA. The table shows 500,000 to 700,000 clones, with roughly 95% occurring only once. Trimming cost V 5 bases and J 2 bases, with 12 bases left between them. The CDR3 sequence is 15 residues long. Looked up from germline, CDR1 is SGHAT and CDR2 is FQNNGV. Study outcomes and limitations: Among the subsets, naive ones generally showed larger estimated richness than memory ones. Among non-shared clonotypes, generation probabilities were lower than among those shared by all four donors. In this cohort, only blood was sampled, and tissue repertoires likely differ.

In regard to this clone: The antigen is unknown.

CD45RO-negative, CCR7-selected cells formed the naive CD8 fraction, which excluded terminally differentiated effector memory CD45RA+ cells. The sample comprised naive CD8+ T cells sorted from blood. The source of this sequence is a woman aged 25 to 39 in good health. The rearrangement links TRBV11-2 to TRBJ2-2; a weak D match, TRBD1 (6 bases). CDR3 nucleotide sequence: TGTGCCAGCAGCCCGACAGGATTAAACACCGGGGAGCTGTTTTTT. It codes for CASSPTGLNTGELFF. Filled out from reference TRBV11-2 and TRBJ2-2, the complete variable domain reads EAGVAQSPRYKIIEKRQSVAFWCNPISGHATLYWYQQILGQGPKLLIQFQNNGVVDDSQLPKDRFSAERLKGVDSTLKIQPAKLEDSAVYLCASSPTGLNTGELFFGEGSRLTVL.